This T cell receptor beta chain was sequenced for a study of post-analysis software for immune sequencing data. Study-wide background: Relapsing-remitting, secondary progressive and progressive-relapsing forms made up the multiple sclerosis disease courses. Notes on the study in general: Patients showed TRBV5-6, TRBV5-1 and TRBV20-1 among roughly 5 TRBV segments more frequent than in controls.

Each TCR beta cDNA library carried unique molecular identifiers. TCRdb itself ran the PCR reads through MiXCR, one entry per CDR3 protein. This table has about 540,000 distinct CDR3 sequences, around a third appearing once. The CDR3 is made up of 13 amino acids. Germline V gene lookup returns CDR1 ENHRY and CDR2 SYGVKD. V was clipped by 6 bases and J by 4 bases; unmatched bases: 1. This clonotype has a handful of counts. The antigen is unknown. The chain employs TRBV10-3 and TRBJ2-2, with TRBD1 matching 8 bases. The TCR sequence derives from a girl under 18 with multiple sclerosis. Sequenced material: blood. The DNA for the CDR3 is TGTGCCATCAGAACAGGGGGCACCGGGGAGCTGTTTTTT. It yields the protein CAIRTGGTGELFF.